The rows below give T cell receptor beta chains drawn from one sample of a study of blood T cell repertoires in COVID-19. Libraries were prepared by immunoSEQ multiplex PCR; TCRdb keeps only in-frame clonotypes and omits some of them. The data hold roughly 300,000 clones, with about 87% observed a single time. Source material: PBMCs or T cells enriched from blood (not recorded which). Receptors were obtained from a young woman who had recovered from COVID-19. CDR3s include the opening cysteine and the closing phenylalanine or tryptophan. A D gene is named only where the DNA matches it firmly. Rows give clone size only sometimes, using once, few, many, or a class for an expanded clone.

size: -; V: TRBV5-1; D: -; J: TRBJ1-1; CDR3: CASSWETPGTEAFF; DNA: TGCGCCAGCAGCTGGGAGACTCCGGGGACTGAAGCTTTCTTT
size: -; V: TRBV25-1; D: -; J: TRBJ2-2; CDR3: CASSELGGGMHGELFF; DNA: TGTGCCAGCAGTGAGCTGGGTGGGGGGATGCACGGGGAGCTGTTTTTT
size: -; V: TRBV5-1; D: -; J: TRBJ1-2; CDR3: CASSFGSGDARYTF; DNA: -
size: -; V: TRBV6-5; D: TRBD1; J: TRBJ2-7; CDR3: CASSPDRFAYEQYF; DNA: TGTGCCAGCAGCCCGGACAGGTTTGCCTACGAGCAGTACTTC
size: -; V: TRBV19; D: TRBD1; J: TRBJ2-7; CDR3: CASSIVLDRDYEQYF; DNA: TGTGCCAGTAGTATAGTACTGGACAGGGACTACGAGCAGTACTTC
size: -; V: TRBV3-1/TRBV3-2; D: -; J: TRBJ2-2; CDR3: CASSQVLPRKSNREHTGELFF; DNA: TGTGCCAGCAGCCAAGTTCTCCCCCGAAAATCGAACAGGGAACACACCGGGGAGCTGTTTTTT
size: once; V: TRBV3-1/TRBV3-2; D: TRBD1; J: TRBJ1-2; CDR3: CASSPTRNRGGYTF; DNA: TGTGCCAGCAGCCCTACAAGAAACAGGGGAGGCTACACCTTC
size: -; V: TRBV7-2; D: -; J: TRBJ1-1; CDR3: CASSLKGQNTEAFF; DNA: TGTGCCAGCAGCTTAAAGGGACAGAACACTGAAGCTTTCTTT
size: few; V: TRBV20-1; D: TRBD1; J: TRBJ1-4; CDR3: CSASPYPGTGGEKLFF; DNA: TGCAGTGCTAGTCCGTACCCCGGGACAGGGGGTGAAAAACTGTTTTTT
size: -; V: TRBV5-8; D: -; J: TRBJ2-3; CDR3: CASSFGKNTQYF; DNA: TGTGCCAGCAGCTTCGGGAAGAATACGCAGTATTTT
size: -; V: TRBV10-3; D: -; J: TRBJ1-6; CDR3: CAISERLGALHF; DNA: TGTGCCATCAGTGAGAGGTTGGGAGCCCTCCACTTT
size: -; V: TRBV10-1; D: -; J: TRBJ1-6; CDR3: CASSSTGGYNSPLHF; DNA: TGCGCCAGCTCTTCCACCGGGGGCTATAATTCACCCCTCCACTTT